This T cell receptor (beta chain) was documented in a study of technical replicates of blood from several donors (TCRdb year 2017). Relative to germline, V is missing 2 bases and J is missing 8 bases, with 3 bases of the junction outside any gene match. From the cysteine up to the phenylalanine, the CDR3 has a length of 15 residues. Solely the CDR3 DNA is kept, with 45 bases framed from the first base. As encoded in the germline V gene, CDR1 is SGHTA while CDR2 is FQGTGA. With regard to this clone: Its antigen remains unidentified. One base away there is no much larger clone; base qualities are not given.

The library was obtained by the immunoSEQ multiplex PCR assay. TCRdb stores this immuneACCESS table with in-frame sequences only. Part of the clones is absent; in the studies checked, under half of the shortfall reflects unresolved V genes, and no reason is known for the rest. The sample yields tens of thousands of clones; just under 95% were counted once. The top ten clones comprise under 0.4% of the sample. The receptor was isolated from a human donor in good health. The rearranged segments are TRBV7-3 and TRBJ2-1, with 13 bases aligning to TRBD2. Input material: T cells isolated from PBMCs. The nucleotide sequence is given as TGTGCCAGCAGCTTACCCGGACTAGCGGGAGATGAGCAGTTCTTC. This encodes CASSLPGLAGDEQFF.